This TCR beta chain was identified in a study of CD4 T cell repertoires in COVID-19. For the study at large: After about ten days of IL-2 expansion, CFSE-low cells were relabeled and restimulated with other coronavirus spikes.

Sequencing used immunoSEQ multiplex PCR; TCRdb keeps in-frame clones, though not all of them. The sample includes about 75,000 clones, 83% of them seen just once. This clonotype was sampled from a human donor who had COVID-19. The input for sequencing was CD4+ T cells from peripheral blood, taken after recovery from COVID-19.

Written as DNA, the CDR3 is TGTGCCAGCGAGTCGGTGAATAGAGACGAGCAGTACTTC. Protein product: CASESVNRDEQYF. The chain combines TRBV7-2 with TRBJ2-7; D call uncertain. The length of the CDR3 is 13 residues. Per germline, CDR1 SGHTA and CDR2 FQGNSA. V was cut by 8 bases and J by 5 bases, with 16 bases left in between. Full variable domain (rest looked up from reference TRBV7-2 and TRBJ2-7): GAGVSQSPSNKVTEKGKDVELRCDPISGHTALYWYRQSLGQGLEFLIYFQGNSAPDKSGLPSDRFSAERTGGSVSTLTIQRTQQEDSAVYLCASESVNRDEQYFGPGTRLTVT.